The rows below give T cell receptor beta chains drawn from one sample of a study of cytomegalovirus exposure and HLA in healthy donors. Produced via immunoSEQ multiplex PCR; TCRdb's table is partial and in-frame only. The data hold about 190,000 clones, with 85% to 90% observed a single time. The specimen was PBMCs. These receptors all stem from a woman under 30 in good health and CMV-seronegative. Both conserved end residues are part of each CDR3. The D gene is left open where the match is weak. The size of a clone is reported for some rows only, either as once, few or many, or as a class for expanded clones.

size	V	J	D	DNA	CDR3
.	TRBV2	TRBJ2-7	.	TGTGCCAGCAGCGGTTACGAGCAGTACTTC	CASSGYEQYF
.	TRBV2	TRBJ2-5	.	TGTGCCACTACACCACAGGGTTCCCAGTACTTC	CATTPQGSQYF
.	TRBV2	TRBJ2-5	TRBD1	TGTGCCAGTACGGGACAGGGTAGGGAGACCCAGTACTTC	CASTGQGRETQYF
.	TRBV5-1	TRBJ1-2	.	TGCGCCAGCAGCTTGGACAGCTCTACTTACTATGGCTACACCTTC	CASSLDSSTYYGYTF
once	TRBV19	TRBJ1-1	.	TGTGCCAGTAGTATGAGGGAATTGAACACTGAAGCTTTCTTT	CASSMRELNTEAFF
.	TRBV6-6	TRBJ1-2	.	TGTGCCAGCAACAGCGGCCGCGGCTATGGCTACACCTTC	CASNSGRGYGYTF
.	TRBV7-2	TRBJ2-3	.	TGTGCCAGCAGCTTAGGCTTAGTAGATACGCAGTATTTT	CASSLGLVDTQYF
.	TRBV19	TRBJ2-4	.	TGTGCCAGTAATTCCTTACAGGGATGGGGCATTCAGTACTTC	CASNSLQGWGIQYF
.	TRBV5-1	TRBJ2-2	TRBD1	TGCGCCAGCAGCCAAATCACAGGGGTCACCGGGGAGCTGTTTTTT	CASSQITGVTGELFF
.	TRBV18	TRBJ1-5	.	TGTGCCAGCTCCCCCGTGGGGGCCGGTGATAGCAATCAGCCCCAGCATTTT	CASSPVGAGDSNQPQHF
.	TRBV6-1	TRBJ1-2	.	TGTGCCAGCAGTGAAGGGGGCACATACTATGGCTACACCTTC	CASSEGGTYYGYTF
.	TRBV5-1	TRBJ1-3	.	TGCGCCAGCAAGGGAGAAGAGGGAAGCTCTGGAAACACCATATATTTT	CASKGEEGSSGNTIYF
few	TRBV7-2	TRBJ2-2	TRBD1	TGTGCCAGCAGCTTATCAGGGGGCTGGAGGACCGGGGAGCTGTTTTTT	CASSLSGGWRTGELFF
.	TRBV27	TRBJ2-5	TRBD2	TGTGCCAGCAGTTTTGGGACTAGCGGGGGGCGAGAGACCCAGTACTTC	CASSFGTSGGRETQYF
once	TRBV4-3	TRBJ2-2	TRBD2	TGCGCCAGCAGCCAGGGGACTAGCGGGAGTACCGGGGAGCTGTTTTTT	CASSQGTSGSTGELFF
once	TRBV10-1	TRBJ2-1	TRBD2	TGCGCCAGCAGTGGTGCTAGCGGTTGTGAGCAGTTCTTC	CASSGASGCEQFF
.	TRBV5-5	TRBJ2-2	TRBD2	TGTGCCAGCAGCCCCACTAGCGGACCTTACACCGGGGAGCTGTTTTTT	CASSPTSGPYTGELFF
.	TRBV5-1	TRBJ1-1	.	TGCGCCAGCAGCAAGCAAGCGACGAACACTGAAGCTTTCTTT	CASSKQATNTEAFF
.	TRBV30	TRBJ2-7	.	TGTGCCTGGAGCCGGGACTTTTCCTACGAGCAGTACTTC	CAWSRDFSYEQYF
.	TRBV7-2	TRBJ2-7	TRBD2	TGTGCCAGCAGCTCAAGGACTAGCGGAGGCTACGAGCAGTACTTC	CASSSRTSGGYEQYF
.	TRBV7-2	TRBJ2-2	.	TGTGCCAGCAGCTTACGAGGATGGAGGGGGAGGGGCACCGGGGAGCTGTTTTTT	CASSLRGWRGRGTGELFF
.	TRBV6-1	TRBJ2-2	.	TGTGCCAGCAGTGAAGGGGGAGCAGACGGGGAGCTGTTTTTT	CASSEGGADGELFF
.	TRBV7-9	TRBJ1-2	.	TGTGCCAGCAGCTTAGCGTCCAGGGGAGGGAGTGGCTACACCTTC	CASSLASRGGSGYTF
.	TRBV2	TRBJ1-5	.	TGTGCCAGCATAAGACAGCTCAATCAGCCCCAGCATTTT	CASIRQLNQPQHF
.	TRBV29-1	TRBJ2-7	TRBD2	TGCAGCGTTGAGGGACTAGCGGGAGGGTACTACGAGCAGTACTTC	CSVEGLAGGYYEQYF
.	TRBV6-5	TRBJ2-3	TRBD1	TGTGCCAGCAGGAGACAGGGGTCAACAGATACGCAGTATTTT	CASRRQGSTDTQYF
.	TRBV20-1	TRBJ1-1	.	TGCAGTGCTAGGATGCAAAGGGGGGCTTTCTTT	CSARMQRGAFF
.	TRBV14	TRBJ2-5	.	TGTGCCAGCAGCCTCAGGGTTCGGGAGACCCAGTACTTC	CASSLRVRETQYF
.	TRBV28	TRBJ2-2	TRBD2	TGTGCCAGCAGTTTGTTCTTGGCTAGCGGGGGATTAAGCACCGGGGAGCTGTTTTTT	CASSLFLASGGLSTGELFF
few	TRBV7-2	TRBJ2-7	.	TGTGCCAGCAGCTTAGGACAGACAACCATCTACGAGCAGTACTTC	CASSLGQTTIYEQYF
.	TRBV12-5	TRBJ2-1	.	TGTGCTAGTGGTTTGGTACCCCCACCCCAGGGAAGGGTACATGAGCAGTTCTTC	CASGLVPPPQGRVHEQFF
.	TRBV5-8	TRBJ2-5	.	TGTGCCGGGGGTGCGGGGGCCGCCGGGGAGACCCAGTACTTC	CAGGAGAAGETQYF
.	TRBV18	TRBJ1-5	TRBD1	TGTGCCAGCTCACAGCGGACAGGGGCTCAGCCCCAGCATTTT	CASSQRTGAQPQHF